This T cell receptor (beta chain) was captured by sequencing in a study of blood T cell repertoires in COVID-19. Study-level background: Specimens from acute and convalescent COVID-19 originated in the United States, Italy and Spain. T cells, B-cell-depleted T cells, or PBMCs supplied cDNA or gDNA.

Authors' methods: Using reference gene primer amplification, nucleated cell counts were estimated. Profiling relied on immunoSEQ multiplex PCR, and the TCRdb table lists in-frame clones only, not all of them. V and J calls and clone size come straight from that table; D and trimming were deduced from the DNA. The sample shows about 230,000 clones, roughly 84% of them seen only once. Germline trimming cut 4 bases from V and 5 bases from J; bases unmatched to any gene: 6. This CDR3 is 14 amino acids long. CDR1 and CDR2 from the germline V gene are LNHDA and SQIVND (reference sequence). The specimen was peripheral blood. This clonotype originated in a man aged 35 to 55 with acute or convalescent COVID-19. The chain links TRBV19 to TRBJ1-1, with 8 bases lining up with TRBD1. CDR3 DNA: TGTGCCAGTAGTAGGCCAGGGGGCGAAACTGAAGCTTTCTTT. This sequence encodes CASSRPGGETEAFF.